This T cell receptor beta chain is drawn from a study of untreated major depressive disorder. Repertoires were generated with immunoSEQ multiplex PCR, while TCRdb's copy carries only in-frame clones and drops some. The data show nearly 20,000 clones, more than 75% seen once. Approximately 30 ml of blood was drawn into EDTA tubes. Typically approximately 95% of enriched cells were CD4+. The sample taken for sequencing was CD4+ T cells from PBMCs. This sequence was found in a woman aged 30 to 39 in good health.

The CDR3 coding sequence is TGCGCCAGCAGTAAAAATCGGGACAGTGACAGGGGGCCTTACGAGCAGTACTTC. Translation: CASSKNRDSDRGPYEQYF. The rearrangement links TRBV23-1 to TRBJ2-7, with 10 bases aligning to TRBD1. TRBV23-1 belongs to the ORF category, with a function that is uncertain. The length of the CDR3 is 18 residues. J was trimmed by 4 bases and V by 5 bases; bases with no gene match: 17.